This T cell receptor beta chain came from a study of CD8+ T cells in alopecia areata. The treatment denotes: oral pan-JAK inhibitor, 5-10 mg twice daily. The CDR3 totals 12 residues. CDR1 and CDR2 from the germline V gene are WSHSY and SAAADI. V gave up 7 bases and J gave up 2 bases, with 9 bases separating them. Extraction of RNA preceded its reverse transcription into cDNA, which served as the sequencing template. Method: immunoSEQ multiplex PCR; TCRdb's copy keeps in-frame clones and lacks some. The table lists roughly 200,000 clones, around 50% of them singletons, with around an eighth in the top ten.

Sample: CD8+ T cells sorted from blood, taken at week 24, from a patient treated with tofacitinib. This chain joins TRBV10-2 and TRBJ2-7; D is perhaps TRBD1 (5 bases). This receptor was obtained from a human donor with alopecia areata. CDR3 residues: CASKPGPYEQYF. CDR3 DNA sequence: TGCGCCAGCAAGCCAGGGCCCTACGAGCAGTACTTC.